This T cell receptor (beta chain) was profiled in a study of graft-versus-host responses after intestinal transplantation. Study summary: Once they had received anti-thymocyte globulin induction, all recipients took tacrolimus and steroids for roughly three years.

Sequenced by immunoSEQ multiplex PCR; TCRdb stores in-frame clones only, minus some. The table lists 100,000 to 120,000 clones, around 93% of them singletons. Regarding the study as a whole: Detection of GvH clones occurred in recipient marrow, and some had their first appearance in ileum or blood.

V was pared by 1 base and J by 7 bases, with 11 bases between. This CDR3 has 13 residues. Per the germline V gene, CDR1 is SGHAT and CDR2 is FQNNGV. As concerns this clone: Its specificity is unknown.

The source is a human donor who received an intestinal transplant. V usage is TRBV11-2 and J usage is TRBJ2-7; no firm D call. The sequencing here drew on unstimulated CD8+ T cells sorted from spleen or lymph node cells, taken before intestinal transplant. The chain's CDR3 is CASSLAPAWEQYF. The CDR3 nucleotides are TGTGCCAGCAGCTTAGCCCCTGCCTGGGAGCAGTACTTC.